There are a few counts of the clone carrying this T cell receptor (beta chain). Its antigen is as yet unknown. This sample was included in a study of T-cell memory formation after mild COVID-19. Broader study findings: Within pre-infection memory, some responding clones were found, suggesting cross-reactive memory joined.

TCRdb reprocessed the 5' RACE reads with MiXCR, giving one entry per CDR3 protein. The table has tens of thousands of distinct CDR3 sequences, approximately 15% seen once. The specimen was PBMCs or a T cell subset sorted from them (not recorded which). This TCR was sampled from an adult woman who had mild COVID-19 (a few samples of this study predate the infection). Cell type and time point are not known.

As DNA, the CDR3 is TGTGCCAGCAGCTTAACGGCGGGGCCCTACGAGCAGTACTTC. It is translated as CASSLTAGPYEQYF. This rearrangement joins TRBV7-6 to TRBJ2-7; D might be TRBD2 (6 bases). V lost 2 bases to trimming and J lost 2 bases, with 10 bases between them. Germline V gene data show CDR1 as SGHVS and CDR2 as FNYEAQ. The CDR3 runs 14 residues.